This entry features one T cell receptor (beta chain) sequence. Data came from immunoSEQ multiplex PCR; TCRdb stores just in-frame clones and leaves some out. Of about 190,000 clones listed, roughly 86% are singletons. This entry comes from a study of blood T cell repertoires in COVID-19. Study summary: The study drew acute and convalescent COVID-19 samples from the United States, Italy and Spain. Nucleic acid was either cDNA or gDNA, and it came from T cells, B-cell-depleted T cells, or PBMCs.

Germline CDR1 MNHEY, CDR2 SVGAGI. Trimming removed 7 bases from V and 6 bases from J; junction bases left unmatched: 11. CDR3 length: 15 residues. The sequence derives from a man in his forties with active or convalescent COVID-19. Input material: peripheral blood. This sequence joins TRBV6-5 and TRBJ1-5; 8 nucleotides align to TRBD1. The CDR3 region is CASKESRGLSQPQHF. CDR3 DNA: TGTGCCAGCAAGGAGAGCAGGGGGCTTTCTCAGCCCCAGCATTTT.